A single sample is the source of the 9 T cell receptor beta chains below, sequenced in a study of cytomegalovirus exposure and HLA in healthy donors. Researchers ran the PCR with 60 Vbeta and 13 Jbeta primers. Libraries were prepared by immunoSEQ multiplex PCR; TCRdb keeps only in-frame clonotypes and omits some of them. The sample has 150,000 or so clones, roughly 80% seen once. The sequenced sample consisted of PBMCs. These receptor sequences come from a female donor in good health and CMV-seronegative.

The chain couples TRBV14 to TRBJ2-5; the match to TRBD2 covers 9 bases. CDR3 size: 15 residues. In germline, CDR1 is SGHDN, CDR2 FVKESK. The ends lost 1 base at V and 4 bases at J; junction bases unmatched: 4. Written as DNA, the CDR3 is TGTGCCAGCAGCCAAGGGGGAGCGGGAGGAGAGACCCAGTACTTC. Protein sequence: CASSQGGAGGETQYF.

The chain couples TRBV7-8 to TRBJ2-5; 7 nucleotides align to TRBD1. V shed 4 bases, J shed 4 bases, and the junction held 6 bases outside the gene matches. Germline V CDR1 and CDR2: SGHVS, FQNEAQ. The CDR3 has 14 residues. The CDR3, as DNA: TGTGCCAGCAGCTCATACACAGGGGTAGAGACCCAGTACTTC. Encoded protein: CASSSYTGVETQYF.

For the CDR3, the DNA is TGCAGCCACAATACAGGGAGCGGTGGCTACACCTTC. Protein: CSHNTGSGGYTF. The chain couples TRBV29-1 to TRBJ1-2, with a weak D call TRBD1 (6 bases). Germline V gene lookup returns CDR1 SQVTM and CDR2 ANQGSEA. Between the trimmed V and J ends, which lost 8 bases and 7 bases, there was a span of 17 bases. CDR3 length equals 12 residues.

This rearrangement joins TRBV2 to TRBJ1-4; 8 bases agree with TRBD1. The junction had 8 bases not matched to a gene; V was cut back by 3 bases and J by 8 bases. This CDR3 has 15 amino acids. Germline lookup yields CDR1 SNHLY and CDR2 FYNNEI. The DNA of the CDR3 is TGTGCCAGCAGTGACGGCAGGGGGCGAGGGGAAAAACTGTTTTTT. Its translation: CASSDGRGRGEKLFF.

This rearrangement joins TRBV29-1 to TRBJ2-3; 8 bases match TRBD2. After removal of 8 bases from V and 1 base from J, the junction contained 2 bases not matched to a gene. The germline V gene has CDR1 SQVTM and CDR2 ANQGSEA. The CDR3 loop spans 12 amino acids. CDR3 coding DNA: TGCAGCCTTAGCGGGGGCACAGATACGCAGTATTTT. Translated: CSLSGGTDTQYF.

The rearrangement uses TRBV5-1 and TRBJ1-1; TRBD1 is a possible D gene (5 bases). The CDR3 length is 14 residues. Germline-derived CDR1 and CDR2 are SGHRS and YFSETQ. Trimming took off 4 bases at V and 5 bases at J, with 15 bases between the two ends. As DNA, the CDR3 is TGCGCCAGCAGCCCCGTCGGGGGGGGGACTGAAGCTTTCTTT. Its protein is CASSPVGGGTEAFF. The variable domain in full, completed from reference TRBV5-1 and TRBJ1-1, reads KAGVTQTPRYLIKTRGQQVTLSCSPISGHRSVSWYQQTPGQGLQFLFEYFSETQRNKGNFPGRFSGRQFSNSRSEMNVSTLELGDSALYLCASSPVGGGTEAFFGQGTRLTVV.

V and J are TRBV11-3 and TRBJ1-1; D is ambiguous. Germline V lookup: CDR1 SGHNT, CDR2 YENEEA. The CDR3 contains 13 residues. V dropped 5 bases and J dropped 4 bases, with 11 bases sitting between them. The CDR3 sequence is CASSVTRGTEAFF. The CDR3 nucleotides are TGTGCCAGCAGCGTCACCCGGGGCACTGAAGCTTTCTTT. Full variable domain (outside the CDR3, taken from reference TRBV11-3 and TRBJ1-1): EAGVVQSPRYKIIEKKQPVAFWCNPISGHNTLYWYLQNLGQGPELLIRYENEEAVDDSQLPKDRFSAERLKGVDSTLKIQPAELGDSAVYLCASSVTRGTEAFFGQGTRLTVV.

The CDR3 protein is CASSYDGSSYEQYF. DNA of the CDR3: TGTGCCAGCAGTTACGACGGGAGCTCCTACGAGCAGTACTTC. V is TRBV6-5 and J is TRBJ2-7; perhaps TRBD2 as D (6 bases). V shed 2 bases and J shed 0 bases, with 8 bases lying between them. The CDR3 runs to 14 residues. Per the germline V gene, CDR1 is MNHEY and CDR2 is SVGAGI.

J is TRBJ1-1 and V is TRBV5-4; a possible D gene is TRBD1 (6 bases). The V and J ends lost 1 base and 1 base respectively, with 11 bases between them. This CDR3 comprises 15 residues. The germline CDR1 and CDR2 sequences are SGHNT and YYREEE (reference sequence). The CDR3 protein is CASSLSAGENTEAFF. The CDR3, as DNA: TGTGCCAGCAGCTTGAGCGCAGGGGAGAACACTGAAGCTTTCTTT. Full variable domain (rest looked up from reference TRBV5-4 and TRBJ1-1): ETGVTQSPTHLIKTRGQQVTLRCSSQSGHNTVSWYQQALGQGPQFIFQYYREEENGRGNFPPRFSGLQFPNYSSELNVNALELDDSALYLCASSLSAGENTEAFFGQGTRLTVV.